The 24 T cell receptor beta chains in this list originate from one sample, sequenced in a study of CD8+ T cells in alopecia areata. RNA was extracted and reverse transcribed into cDNA as the sequencing template. The table came from immunoSEQ multiplex PCR; TCRdb's copy has only in-frame clones and leaves some out. The top ten hold under 6.5% of the sample, which has tens of thousands of clones, just over 50% seen once. Sequenced sample: NKG2D-high CD8+ T cells sorted from blood. These TCRs come from a human donor with alopecia areata.

This clone has only a few counts. The chain has TRBV6-1 and TRBJ2-3, with 9 bases identical to TRBD2. The CDR3 has 18 amino acids. J lost 1 base, V lost 4 bases, and 12 bases had no gene match. The germline CDR1 and CDR2 sequences are MNHNS and SASEGT. CDR3 sequence (DNA): TGTGCCAGCAGTGTCTCTCTGGGCCGGACTAGCGGCACAGATACGCAGTATTTT. It is translated as CASSVSLGRTSGTDTQYF.

The rearrangement links TRBV5-1 to TRBJ2-3; D is ambiguous. Trimming took off 0 bases at V and 4 bases at J, with 6 bases between the two ends. The CDR3 has 13 residues. Germline V gene lookup returns CDR1 SGHRS and CDR2 YFSETQ. CDR3 nucleotide sequence: TGCGCCAGCAGCTTGGATCCCCCAGATACGCAGTATTTT. This codes for CASSLDPPDTQYF.

The gene calls are TRBV4-1 and TRBJ2-5; 13 bases line up with TRBD2. V shed 4 bases and J 4 bases; nucleotides not matched to a gene: 6. Germline V gene sequence: CDR1 MGHRA, CDR2 YSYEKL. The CDR3 is 16 amino acids. The DNA for the CDR3 is TGCGCCAGCAGCCCTGGACTAGCGGGAGATCTAGAGACCCAGTACTTC. This gives the protein CASSPGLAGDLETQYF.

The chain carries TRBV29-1 and TRBJ2-7; possible D gene TRBD2, 6 bases. The CDR3 has 16 amino acids. The V gene lost 2 bases and the J gene lost 1 base, with 18 bases spanning the gap. CDR1 is SQVTM and CDR2 is ANQGSEA in the germline V gene. The CDR3 spells CSVEFTRGDGSYEQYF. The CDR3 coding sequence is TGCAGCGTTGAATTCACTCGCGGGGACGGATCCTACGAGCAGTACTTC.

The chain joins TRBV5-6 to TRBJ2-3, with 7 bases fitting TRBD1. This CDR3 has 15 residues. CDR1 SGHDT and CDR2 YYEEEE come from the germline V gene. The V and J ends lost 1 base and 3 bases, in that order; junction bases with no gene match: 5. This CDR3 is CASSLPSTGTDTQYF. Here the CDR3 DNA reads TGTGCCAGCAGCTTGCCCTCGACAGGGACAGATACGCAGTATTTT.

This chain joins TRBV4-1 and TRBJ2-1, with D unresolved. V dropped 3 bases and J dropped 7 bases, with 7 bases sitting between them. The V gene's germline CDR1 is MGHRA and CDR2 YSYEKL. The CDR3 has 12 residues. CDR3 region: CASSQRGNEQFF. In DNA, the CDR3 is TGCGCCAGCAGCCAGAGAGGAAATGAGCAGTTCTTC.

The genes are TRBV9 and TRBJ2-7; TRBD2 is a possible D gene (5 bases). With 4 bases removed from V and 9 bases from J, the gap between germline ends came to 14 bases. The CDR3 is made up of 12 amino acids. The germline CDR1 and CDR2 sequences are SGDLS and YYNGEE. CDR3 in DNA: TGTGCCAGCAGCCTGACCGGGGATATGCAGTACTTC. It encodes CASSLTGDMQYF. The whole variable domain, filled in from reference TRBV9 and TRBJ2-7, reads DSGVTQTPKHLITATGQRVTLRCSPRSGDLSVYWYQQSLDQGLQFLIQYYNGEERAKGNILERFSAQQFPDLHSELNLSSLELGDSALYFCASSLTGDMQYFGPGTRLTVT.

Regarding this clone: The same CDR3 can be traced to other DNA sequences in this sample. The genes are TRBV27 and TRBJ2-3; no firm D call. V lost 2 bases and J 1 base, leaving 4 bases between the germline ends. This CDR3 is 13 amino acids long. The germline V gene has CDR1 MNHEY and CDR2 SMNVEV (reference sequence). The CDR3 DNA is TGTGCCAGCAGTTTAGGGGGCACAGATACGCAGTATTTT. Amino acids: CASSLGGTDTQYF.

The chain has TRBV4-3 and TRBJ2-7; D remains ambiguous. Per the germline V gene, CDR1 is LGHNA and CDR2 is YSLEER. This CDR3 is 15 amino acids long. Trimming left V 4 bases short and J 3 bases short, with 16 bases between. The DNA for the CDR3 is TGCGCCAGCAGCCCCCTTTCGTCGAAGGGCTACGAGCAGTACTTC. It yields the protein CASSPLSSKGYEQYF.

This sequence joins TRBV4-2 and TRBJ2-7; no clear D. The V and J ends lost 4 bases and 5 bases respectively, with 9 bases between them. Germline V lookup: CDR1 LGHNA, CDR2 YNFKEQ. The CDR3 consists of 12 residues. The CDR3 nucleotides read TGTGCCAGCAGCCCCGGCGGCAACGAGCAGTACTTC. This translates into CASSPGGNEQYF.

The chain has TRBV4-1 and TRBJ2-7; D remains ambiguous. The CDR3 spans 14 residues. Germline V gives CDR1 MGHRA, CDR2 YSYEKL. The V gene lost 0 bases and the J gene lost 2 bases, with 8 bases spanning the gap. In DNA form, the CDR3 reads TGCGCCAGCAGCCAAGAAGTGGCCGCCTACGAGCAGTACTTC. Protein sequence: CASSQEVAAYEQYF.

V and J are TRBV29-1 and TRBJ2-5, with D perhaps matching TRBD2 (6 bases). Germline CDR1 and CDR2: SQVTM and ANQGSEA. The CDR3 spans 17 residues. Trimming removed 2 bases at V and 4 bases at J, with 23 bases between. The CDR3 bases are TGCAGCGTTGAAACCGATGGCTCCGACGGGAGCCGAGAGACCCAGTACTTC. Its protein product is CSVETDGSDGSRETQYF.

This chain links TRBV30 with TRBJ2-7, with 10 bases matching TRBD2. J lost 0 bases, V lost 6 bases, and 2 bases had no gene match. Germline values: CDR1 GTSNPN, CDR2 SVGIG (reference sequence). The CDR3 consists of 13 residues. The CDR3 here is CACRTSGSYEQYF. The CDR3 nucleotides read TGTGCCTGTCGGACTAGCGGCTCCTACGAGCAGTACTTC.

The chain carries TRBV27 and TRBJ2-1; 8 bases align to TRBD1. From germline, CDR1 is MNHEY and CDR2 SMNVEV (reference sequence). This CDR3 region has 14 residues. J lost 6 bases, V lost 5 bases, and 6 bases had no gene match. The CDR3 sequence is CASSPGGRGNEQFF. The CDR3, as DNA: TGTGCCAGCAGTCCAGGGGGCCGCGGCAATGAGCAGTTCTTC.

This clone showed up just once. CDR3 sequence (DNA): TGTGCCAGCCTGGCTGCCACCGGGGAGCTGTTTTTT. Its protein is CASLAATGELFF. This chain links TRBV6-5 with TRBJ2-2; D remains ambiguous. The V end was cut by 8 bases, the J end by 4 bases, with 8 bases between. The CDR3 spans 12 residues. CDR1 and CDR2 (germline): MNHEY, SVGAGI.

This rearrangement joins TRBV30 to TRBJ2-3; 8 nucleotides line up with TRBD2. The CDR3 loop spans 15 amino acids. The germline gives CDR1 GTSNPN, CDR2 SVGIG (reference sequence). The V and J ends lost 4 bases and 5 bases, in that order; junction bases with no gene match: 11. CDR3 sequence reads: CAWNLGAGELDTQYF. For the CDR3, the DNA is TGTGCCTGGAATCTAGGAGCGGGAGAGCTAGATACGCAGTATTTT.

The CDR3 loop reads CASSYWRLMGYTF. In nucleotides, the CDR3 is TGTGCCAGCAGTTATTGGCGTCTCATGGGCTACACCTTC. The chain couples TRBV6-6 to TRBJ1-2, with D uncertain. The CDR3 is 13 residues long. V gave up 3 bases and J gave up 8 bases, with 13 bases separating them. Germline CDR1 and CDR2: MNHNY and SVGAGI (reference sequence).

This chain joins TRBV5-6 and TRBJ1-6; TRBD1 is a possible D gene (6 bases). Germline CDR1 is SGHDT and CDR2 is YYEEEE. This CDR3 comprises 13 residues. V lost 3 bases, J lost 10 bases, and 11 bases lay in between. CDR3: CASSSRTVSPLHF. As DNA, the CDR3 is TGTGCCAGCAGCTCACGGACAGTATCACCCCTCCACTTT.

This rearrangement joins TRBV11-2 to TRBJ2-3, with 7 bases matching TRBD2. The CDR3 extends over 13 amino acids. Germline CDR1 SGHAT, CDR2 FQNNGV. With 8 bases clipped from V and 1 base from J, the junction kept 3 bases outside the gene matches. CDR3 nucleotide sequence: TGTGCCAGCGCTGGGAGGGGCACAGATACGCAGTATTTT. Translating gives CASAGRGTDTQYF.

V and J are TRBV2 and TRBJ1-1; 7 bases are a match to TRBD1. Trimming removed 7 bases from V and 6 bases from J; junction bases left unmatched: 2. The CDR3 covers 11 residues. The V gene's germline CDR1 is SNHLY and CDR2 FYNNEI. In nucleotides, the CDR3 is TGTGCCAGCATGGGACAGCCTGAAGCTTTCTTT. This sequence encodes CASMGQPEAFF. The full variable domain, with the rest looked up from reference TRBV2 and TRBJ1-1, is EPEVTQTPSHQVTQMGQEVILRCVPISNHLYFYWYRQILGQKVEFLVSFYNNEISEKSEIFDDQFSVERPDGSNFTLKIRSTKLEDSAMYFCASMGQPEAFFGQGTRLTVV.

This clone was recorded a few times. J is TRBJ2-2 and V is TRBV5-1; D remains unclear. Between the trimmed V and J ends, which lost 5 bases and 7 bases, there was a span of 9 bases. CDR1 SGHRS and CDR2 YFSETQ come from the germline V gene. The CDR3 runs 12 residues. This CDR3 reads CASRSSRGELFF. The CDR3 nucleotides read TGCGCCAGCAGATCCAGCCGCGGGGAGCTGTTTTTT. Full variable domain (missing parts from reference TRBV5-1 and TRBJ2-2): KAGVTQTPRYLIKTRGQQVTLSCSPISGHRSVSWYQQTPGQGLQFLFEYFSETQRNKGNFPGRFSGRQFSNSRSEMNVSTLELGDSALYLCASRSSRGELFFGEGSRLTVL.

This clone was counted a few times. The chain recombines TRBV29-1 with TRBJ2-7, with TRBD1 matching 7 bases. With 7 bases clipped from V and 4 bases from J, the junction kept 7 bases outside the gene matches. Germline-derived CDR1 and CDR2 are SQVTM and ANQGSEA. The CDR3 is made up of 12 amino acids. The CDR3 region has the DNA TGCAGCGCCACAGGGGCAGGGTACGAGCAGTACTTC. It yields the protein CSATGAGYEQYF.

This chain connects TRBV9 to TRBJ2-1, with D tentatively TRBD2 (8 bases). Germline loops: CDR1 SGDLS, CDR2 YYNGEE. Trimming pared 0 bases from V and 8 bases from J, leaving 12 bases between. The CDR3 extends over 14 amino acids. The CDR3, as DNA: TGTGCCAGCAGCGTAGCGGGAGGGGGCGATGAGCAGTTCTTC. Protein product: CASSVAGGGDEQFF. Combining the CDR3 with reference TRBV9 and TRBJ2-1 gives the whole variable domain DSGVTQTPKHLITATGQRVTLRCSPRSGDLSVYWYQQSLDQGLQFLIQYYNGEERAKGNILERFSAQQFPDLHSELNLSSLELGDSALYFCASSVAGGGDEQFFGPGTRLTVL.

The chain couples TRBV27 to TRBJ2-7; D is uncertain. The length of the CDR3 is 12 residues. Trimming took 4 bases from V and 0 from J, leaving 4 bases between them. Germline assignment: CDR1 MNHEY and CDR2 SMNVEV (reference sequence). The CDR3 nucleotides are TGTGCCAGCAGTTACAACTCCTACGAGCAGTACTTC. Translated, it gives CASSYNSYEQYF.